This paragraph reports one T cell receptor (beta chain). Its target is unknown. This entry comes from a study of cytomegalovirus exposure and HLA in healthy donors. The study's findings and limits: TCR beta sequences reportedly predicted most subjects' HLA-A and HLA-B alleles accurately.

The PCR used 60 Vbeta and 13 Jbeta primers. Sequencing was performed with immunoSEQ multiplex PCR; in TCRdb, only in-frame clones are kept and a portion is missing. This table has over 150,000 clones, 65% to 80% appearing once. The source of this sequence is a man in his forties in good health and CMV-seronegative. The sequencing sample was made of PBMCs.

The CDR3 protein is CASRATRTGGTYEQYF. As DNA, the CDR3 is TGTGCCAGCAGAGCTACACGGACAGGGGGCACCTACGAGCAGTACTTC. V and J are TRBV2 and TRBJ2-7; TRBD1 matches at 11 bases. From germline, CDR1 is SNHLY and CDR2 FYNNEI. Trimming removed 6 bases from V and 2 bases from J; junction bases left unmatched: 9. The CDR3 covers 16 residues. The full variable domain, with the rest looked up from reference TRBV2 and TRBJ2-7, is EPEVTQTPSHQVTQMGQEVILRCVPISNHLYFYWYRQILGQKVEFLVSFYNNEISEKSEIFDDQFSVERPDGSNFTLKIRSTKLEDSAMYFCASRATRTGGTYEQYFGPGTRLTVT.